This T cell receptor (beta chain) originates from a study of PD-1 blockade in classical Hodgkin lymphoma. Time point meaning: cycle 4 day 1 (C4D1), after less than 7 weeks of nivolumab. Each and every patient relapsed after autologous stem cell transplantation, and patients got differing brentuximab vedotin exposure. TCRdb keeps only in-frame clones here, not all; method: immunoSEQ multiplex PCR. The sample lists 6,500 to 9,500 clones, roughly 82% seen once, with 25% to 35% in the top ten. Notes on this clone: Its antigen is not identified.

Regarding the study as a whole: Reasons behind the repertoire differences stay unclear, perhaps disease activity or earlier therapy. Complete responders entered with baseline diversity on par with newly diagnosed patients, the results showed. Baseline TCR diversity was reportedly lower in newly diagnosed patients than in healthy donors. It was reported as lower still in relapsed/refractory patients.

Trimming took off 5 bases at V and 5 bases at J, with 19 bases between the two ends. The CDR3 has 16 amino acids. CDR1 SGHAT and CDR2 FQNNGV come from the germline V gene. This sequence originates from a human donor with classical Hodgkin lymphoma. The chain links TRBV11-2 to TRBJ2-1; D remains ambiguous. The material was peripheral blood mononuclear cells (PBMCs), obtained before the fourth cycle of nivolumab. The CDR3, as DNA: TGTGCCAGCAGCCCCTTACCAGATGTCAGAGACAATGAGCAGTTCTTC. This codes for CASSPLPDVRDNEQFF.